The clone carrying this TCR beta chain was seen just once. The source of the sample is a study of blood T cell repertoires in COVID-19. This CDR3 spans 14 amino acids. Trimming removed 3 bases at V and 7 bases at J, with 13 bases between. Germline values: CDR1 MDHEN, CDR2 SYDVKM. Only in-frame clones appear in the TCRdb table, and some are missing; sequencing was by immunoSEQ multiplex PCR. The sample records fewer than 400,000 clones, over 85% being singletons. Each participant's cohort was designated according to participant-reported clinical history. The rearrangement uses TRBV28 and TRBJ1-5; no reliable D call. The clonotype was recovered from a woman aged 25 to 39 who had recovered from COVID-19. The material sequenced was PBMCs or T cells enriched from blood (not recorded which). The CDR3 nucleotides read TGTGCCAGCAGTTTGCATTCGGGGAAACAGCCCCAGCATTTT. Translating gives CASSLHSGKQPQHF.